This TCR beta chain was sequenced for a study of T cell changes during pregnancy in multiple sclerosis. Sequencing used immunoSEQ multiplex PCR; TCRdb keeps in-frame clones, though not all of them. The sample lists around 62,000 clones; over 75% were seen once. Germline CDR1 SGHRS, CDR2 YFSETQ. The CDR3 is 16 amino acids. V lost 5 bases to trimming and J lost 3 bases, with 20 bases between them. This chain joins TRBV5-1 and TRBJ1-1, with a tentative D call TRBD1 (5 bases). The specimen comprised peripheral blood, sampled in the third trimester of pregnancy. The receptor comes from a female donor with multiple sclerosis, enrolled in a pregnancy study. The CDR3 DNA follows: TGCGCCAGCAGTCTGGGGGGAGGTGTTAAGTACACTGAAGCTTTCTTT. Translating it yields CASSLGGGVKYTEAFF.